This T cell receptor beta chain stems from a study of T-cell reconstitution after alpha-beta-depleted transplantation in children. A library of TCRbeta sequences, prepared with unique molecular identifiers, was generated. Via MiXCR, TCRdb re-called the PCR reads, giving one row per CDR3 protein. Of 200,000 to 300,000 distinct CDR3 sequences listed, roughly a quarter were seen once; the top ten hold 4% to 6%. A word on this clonotype: Its cognate antigen is unknown.

General study findings and limits: Diversity and T-cell counts at one year after transplant derived mostly from new T cells.

The germline V gene encodes CDR1 LGHDT and CDR2 YNNKEL (reference sequence). This CDR3 spans 15 amino acids. V lost 0 bases and J 9 bases, leaving 17 bases between the germline ends. The V call is TRBV3-1, the J call TRBJ1-2, with D perhaps TRBD1 (6 bases). The material was PBMCs, mostly from graft donor cells, obtained 360 days after TCRalphabeta/CD19-depleted stem cell transplant. The receptor's source is a female patient aged 2-9 years who had a stem cell transplant for congenital amegakaryocytic thrombocytopenia, so the T cells may come from the graft donor. The CDR3 nucleotides are TGTGCCAGCAGCCAAGATCTTACAGGGTACAGGCGCTACACCTTC. This gives the protein CASSQDLTGYRRYTF.